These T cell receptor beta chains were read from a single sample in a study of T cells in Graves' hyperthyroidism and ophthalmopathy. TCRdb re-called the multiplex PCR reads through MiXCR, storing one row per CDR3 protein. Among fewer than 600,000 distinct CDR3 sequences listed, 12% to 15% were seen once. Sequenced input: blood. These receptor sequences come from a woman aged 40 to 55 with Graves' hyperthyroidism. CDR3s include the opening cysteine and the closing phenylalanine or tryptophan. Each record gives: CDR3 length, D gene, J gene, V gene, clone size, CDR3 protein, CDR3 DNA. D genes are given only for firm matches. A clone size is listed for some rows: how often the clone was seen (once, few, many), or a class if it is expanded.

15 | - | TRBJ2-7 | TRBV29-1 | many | CSVAALGGTTYEQYF | TGCAGCGTTGCCGCCTTAGGCGGAACCACCTACGAGCAGTACTTC
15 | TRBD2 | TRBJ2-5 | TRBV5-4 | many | CASTSGIAGDETQYF | TGTGCCAGCACCTCGGGGATAGCGGGAGATGAGACCCAGTACTTC
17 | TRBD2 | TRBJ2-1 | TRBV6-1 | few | CASSAGLAESSYNEQFF | TGTGCCAGCAGCGCTGGACTAGCGGAGAGCTCCTACAATGAGCAGTTCTTC
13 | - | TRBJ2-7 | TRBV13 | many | CASSAGTTYEQYF | TGTGCCAGCAGCGCCGGGACAACCTACGAGCAGTACTTC
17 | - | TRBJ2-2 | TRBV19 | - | CASSTWDSGQNTGELFF | TGTGCCAGTAGTACTTGGGACTCGGGACAGAACACCGGGGAGCTGTTTTTT
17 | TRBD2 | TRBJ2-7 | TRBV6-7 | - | CASSYSVSRGGSYEQYF | TGTGCCAGCAGTTACTCGGTCTCCCGGGGGGGTTCCTACGAGCAGTACTTC
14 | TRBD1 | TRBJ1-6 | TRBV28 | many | CASSLGTGSSPLHF | TGTGCCAGCAGTTTAGGGACAGGGTCCTCACCCCTCCACTTT
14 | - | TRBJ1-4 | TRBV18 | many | CASSIEATNEKLFF | TGTGCCAGCTCAATAGAAGCAACTAATGAAAAACTGTTTTTT
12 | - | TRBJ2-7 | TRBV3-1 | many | CASSQVRHEQYF | TGTGCCAGCAGCCAAGTTAGGCACGAGCAGTACTTC
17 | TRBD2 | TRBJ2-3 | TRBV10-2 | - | CASSEEATSGHTDTQYF | TGCGCCAGCAGTGAGGAGGCGACTAGCGGGCACACAGATACGCAGTATTTT
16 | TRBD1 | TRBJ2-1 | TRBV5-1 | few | CASSLAGQGAYNEQFF | TGCGCCAGCAGCTTGGCTGGACAGGGGGCTTACAATGAGCAGTTCTTC
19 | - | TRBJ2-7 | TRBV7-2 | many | CASSLMETRPGGVDYEQYF | TGTGCCAGCAGCTTAATGGAAACAAGGCCAGGGGGGGTGGACTACGAGCAGTACTTC
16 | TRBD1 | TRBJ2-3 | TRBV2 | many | CASSERQGSGTDTQYF | TGTGCCAGCAGTGAACGACAGGGGTCTGGCACAGATACGCAGTATTTT
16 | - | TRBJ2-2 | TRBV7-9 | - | CASSSGVLPNTGELFF | TGTGCCAGCAGCTCAGGGGTACTACCGAACACCGGGGAGCTGTTTTTT
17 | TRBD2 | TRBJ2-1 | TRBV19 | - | CASSIVAAGGPGGEQFF | TGTGCCAGTAGTATAGTAGCAGCGGGAGGGCCGGGCGGTGAGCAGTTCTTC
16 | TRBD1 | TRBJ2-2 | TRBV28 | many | CASSFPTGGNTGELFF | TGTGCCAGCAGTTTCCCGACAGGGGGTAACACCGGGGAGCTGTTTTTT
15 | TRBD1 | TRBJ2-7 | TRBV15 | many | CATSRDPGTGEEQYF | TGTGCCACCAGCAGAGATCCGGGTACAGGGGAAGAGCAGTACTTC
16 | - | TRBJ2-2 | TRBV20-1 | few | CSASEYLSRHTGELFF | TGCAGTGCTAGCGAATACCTGAGTAGGCACACCGGGGAGCTGTTTTTT
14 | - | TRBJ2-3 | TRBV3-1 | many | CASSQALMSDTQYF | TGTGCCAGCAGCCAAGCCCTAATGTCGGATACGCAGTATTTT
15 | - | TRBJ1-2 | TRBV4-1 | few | CASSQVGGGSYGYTF | TGCGCCAGCAGCCAAGTCGGAGGGGGTAGCTATGGCTACACCTTC
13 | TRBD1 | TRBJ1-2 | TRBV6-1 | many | CASSVHRGLGYTF | TGTGCCAGCAGTGTGCACAGGGGGTTAGGCTACACCTTC
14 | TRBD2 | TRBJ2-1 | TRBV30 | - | CAWRFGTSNNEQFF | TGTGCCTGGAGATTCGGGACTAGTAACAATGAGCAGTTCTTC
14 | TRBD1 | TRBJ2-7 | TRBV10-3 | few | CAISLQGPLGEQYF | TGTGCCATCAGTCTACAGGGGCCGTTGGGGGAGCAGTACTTC
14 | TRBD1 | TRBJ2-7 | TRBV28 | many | CASSVPDRGHEQYF | TGTGCCAGCAGCGTCCCGGACAGGGGCCACGAGCAGTACTTC
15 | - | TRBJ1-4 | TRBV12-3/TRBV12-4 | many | CASSPGGGLGEKLFF | TGTGCCAGCAGTCCTGGTGGGGGGCTAGGTGAAAAACTGTTTTTT
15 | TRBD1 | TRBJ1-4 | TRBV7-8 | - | CASSSHRGTNEKLFF | TGTGCCAGCAGCTCCCACAGGGGGACTAATGAAAAACTGTTTTTT
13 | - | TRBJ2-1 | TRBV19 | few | CASTGRTYNEQFF | TGTGCCAGTACGGGGCGGACCTACAATGAGCAGTTCTTC
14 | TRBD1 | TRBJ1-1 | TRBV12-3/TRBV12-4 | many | CASSTGTGLPEAFF | TGTGCCAGCAGCACCGGGACAGGGTTGCCTGAAGCTTTCTTT
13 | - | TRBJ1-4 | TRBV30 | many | CAWSGQINEKLFF | TGTGCCTGGAGTGGACAGATTAATGAAAAACTGTTTTTT
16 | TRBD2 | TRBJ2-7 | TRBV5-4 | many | CASSGGLDITAYEQYF | TGTGCCAGCAGCGGGGGACTAGATATAACGGCCTACGAGCAGTACTTC
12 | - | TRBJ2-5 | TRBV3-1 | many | CASSQDRSTQYF | TGTGCCAGCAGCCAAGATCGGAGCACCCAGTACTTC
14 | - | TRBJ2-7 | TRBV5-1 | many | CASSTDGNSYEQYF | TGCGCCAGCAGCACGGACGGGAACTCCTACGAGCAGTACTTC
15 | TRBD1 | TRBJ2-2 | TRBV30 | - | CAWSGIRGQTGELFF | TGTGCCTGGAGTGGGATAAGGGGGCAAACCGGGGAGCTGTTTTTT
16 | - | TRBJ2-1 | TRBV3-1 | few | CASSQEVGRSYNEQFF | TGTGCCAGTAGCCAAGAAGTGGGGAGGTCCTACAATGAGCAGTTCTTC
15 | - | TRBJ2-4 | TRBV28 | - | CASSQQEGSKNIQYF | TGTGCCAGCAGCCAGCAGGAGGGCTCCAAAAACATTCAGTACTTC
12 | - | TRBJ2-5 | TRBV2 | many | CASKSGQETQYF | TGTGCCAGCAAATCGGGTCAAGAGACCCAGTACTTC
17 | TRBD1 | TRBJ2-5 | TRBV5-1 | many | CASSLEGTGSYQETQYF | TGCGCCAGCAGCTTGGAGGGGACAGGGTCGTACCAAGAGACCCAGTACTTC
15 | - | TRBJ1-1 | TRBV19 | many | CASSSVRGRDTEAFF | TGTGCCAGTAGCTCGGTAAGGGGTCGAGACACTGAAGCTTTCTTT
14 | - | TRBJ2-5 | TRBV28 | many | CASSPPPPQETQYF | TGTGCCAGCAGTCCCCCGCCCCCCCAAGAGACCCAGTACTTC
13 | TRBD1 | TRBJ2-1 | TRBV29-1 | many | CSVAPGQYNEQFF | TGCAGCGTCGCCCCGGGACAGTACAATGAGCAGTTCTTC
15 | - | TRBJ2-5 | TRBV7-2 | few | CASSPLTGYQETQYF | TGTGCCAGCAGCCCCCTGACAGGCTACCAAGAGACCCAGTACTTC
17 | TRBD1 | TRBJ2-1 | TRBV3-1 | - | CASSRAKGQGGYNEQFF | TGTGCCAGCAGCCGTGCAAAGGGACAGGGGGGTTACAATGAGCAGTTCTTC
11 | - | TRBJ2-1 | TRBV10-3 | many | CASGTNNEQFF | TGTGCCTCCGGGACGAACAATGAGCAGTTCTTC
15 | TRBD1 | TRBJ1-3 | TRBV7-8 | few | CASRQTGGTGNTIYF | TGTGCCAGCAGGCAAACAGGGGGTACTGGAAACACCATATATTTT